Listed below are T cell receptor beta chains from one sample, sequenced in a study of cytomegalovirus exposure and HLA in healthy donors. Assay: immunoSEQ multiplex PCR; the TCRdb copy retains only in-frame clones and omits some. The repertoire has approximately 79,000 clones, 60% to 85% of them found once; the top ten carry roughly 6%. The sequenced sample consisted of PBMCs. These receptors were collected from a male donor in good health and CMV-seropositive. Both conserved end residues are part of each CDR3. The D gene is left open where the match is weak. Size tells how often a clone was seen (once, few, many) or the class of an expanded clone, and some rows leave it out.

clone size	V gene	J gene	D gene	CDR3 DNA	CDR3 protein
NA	TRBV4-2	TRBJ2-7	TRBD2	TGTGCCAGCAGCCAAGACACTGTAGGGACTAGCGGATCCTACGAGCAGTACTTC	CASSQDTVGTSGSYEQYF
NA	TRBV7-2	TRBJ1-2	TRBD1	TGTGCCAGCAGCTTCTCCGGGACAGGGCAACGTGGCTACACCTTC	CASSFSGTGQRGYTF
NA	TRBV19	TRBJ2-1	TRBD1	TGTGCCAGTAGTCTCCGGACAGGGGAGGAGCAGTTCTTC	CASSLRTGEEQFF
NA	TRBV6-1	TRBJ2-2	TRBD1	TGTGCCAGCAGTTTCGTACAGGGGGCCGGGGAGCTGTTTTTT	CASSFVQGAGELFF
few	TRBV10-3	TRBJ2-3	TRBD1	TGTGCCATCAGTGAGTCGGGACAGATCACAGATACGCAGTATTTT	CAISESGQITDTQYF
NA	TRBV27	TRBJ2-5	TRBD2	TGTGCCAGCAGTCCCGAACTAGCGGGGGCCCAAGAGACCCAGTACTTC	CASSPELAGAQETQYF
NA	TRBV6-1	TRBJ2-1	TRBD1	TGTGCCAGCAGTGATGGACAGGGTAAGGCTTTCAGTGAGCAGTTCTTC	CASSDGQGKAFSEQFF
NA	TRBV5-6	TRBJ2-6	NA	TGTGCCAGCAGCTTAAATACAGGGTCTGGGGCCAACGTCCTGACTTTC	CASSLNTGSGANVLTF
NA	TRBV28	TRBJ2-3	TRBD1	TGTGCCAGCAGGCCTCAAGGACAGGGTTCAGGAACAGATACGCAGTATTTT	CASRPQGQGSGTDTQYF
NA	TRBV7-2	TRBJ2-1	TRBD2	TGTGCCAGCAGCTTAGGGCTAGCGGGGGGGCAGAGTGAGCAGTTCTTC	CASSLGLAGGQSEQFF
NA	TRBV5-6	TRBJ2-7	TRBD1	TGTGCCAGCAGCTCGCTTAACCTCAGGGGGCGCTTCTACGAGCAGTACTTC	CASSSLNLRGRFYEQYF
few	TRBV15	TRBJ1-1	TRBD1	TGTGCCACCAGCAGAGTTTCCCAGGGGGCAGGAGCTTTCTTT	CATSRVSQGAGAFF
NA	TRBV6-5	TRBJ2-3	NA	TGTGCCAGCAGTTACTCTCCGGGAACTTCAGATACGCAGTATTTT	CASSYSPGTSDTQYF
NA	TRBV5-6	TRBJ2-1	NA	TGTGCCAGCAGTCCCGGGAGTCCTGCTGATGAGCAGTTCTTC	CASSPGSPADEQFF
NA	TRBV28	TRBJ2-7	NA	TGTGCCAGCAGTCGGTACGAGCAGTACTTC	CASSRYEQYF
NA	TRBV27	TRBJ1-4	TRBD1	TGTGCCAGCGGTCCGGGGGACAGCGGAAATGAAAAACTGTTTTTT	CASGPGDSGNEKLFF
NA	TRBV7-8	TRBJ2-5	NA	TGTGCCAGCAGCTCACACAGGGAGACCCAGTACTTC	CASSSHRETQYF
few	TRBV7-9	TRBJ2-2	NA	TGTTCCAGCAGCTTAGGGGACACTGCGAACACCGGGGAGCTGTTTTTT	CSSSLGDTANTGELFF
NA	TRBV6-5	TRBJ2-7	TRBD2	TGTGCCAGCAGAACTCCGACTAGCGGGGTCGATGAGCAGTACTTC	CASRTPTSGVDEQYF
once	TRBV19	TRBJ2-3	TRBD2	TGTGCCAGTAGTCCCGGACTAGAACGGAGTAGTGCGCAGTATTTT	CASSPGLERSSAQYF
NA	TRBV6-6	TRBJ1-1	NA	TGTGCCAGCCACCCAGGACACCAGAACACTGAAGCTTTCTTT	CASHPGHQNTEAFF
NA	TRBV28	TRBJ2-1	TRBD2	TGTGCCAGCAGCCGCGACCCCGGGACTAGGATCAATGAGCAGTTCTTC	CASSRDPGTRINEQFF
few	TRBV19	TRBJ1-5	TRBD1	TGTGCCAGTAGCCAGGGGACAGGGGGTCAGCCCCAGCATTTT	CASSQGTGGQPQHF
NA	TRBV9	TRBJ2-2	NA	TGTGCCAGCAGCGTAGGGCCCAATTCGAACACCGGGGAGCTGTTTTTT	CASSVGPNSNTGELFF
NA	TRBV6-5	TRBJ1-2	TRBD1	TGTGCCAGCAGTCCTCAGAACAGGGGGAGGAATGGCTACACCTTC	CASSPQNRGRNGYTF
NA	TRBV18	TRBJ2-7	TRBD2	TGTGCCAGCTCACAGCCCGGGACTAGCGGCGAGCAGTACTTC	CASSQPGTSGEQYF
NA	TRBV5-1	TRBJ2-7	TRBD1	TGCGCCAGCAGCTCGCCGTTCGGGACAGGGGTGTACGAGCAGTACTTC	CASSSPFGTGVYEQYF
once	TRBV9	TRBJ2-2	TRBD2	TGTGCCAGCAGCCCCCCTACTAGCGGGAGAGGGACCGGGGAGCTGTTTTTT	CASSPPTSGRGTGELFF
few	TRBV4-2	TRBJ2-7	NA	TGTGCCAGCAGCCATCTAAGCGAGAGCTCCTACGAGCAGTACTTC	CASSHLSESSYEQYF
NA	TRBV7-2	TRBJ2-5	NA	TGTGCTTCCCGGGGGTCAGAGACCCAGTACTTC	CASRGSETQYF
NA	TRBV6-5	TRBJ1-1	TRBD1	TGTGCCAGCAGCCTGGGACAGCTCTCTGAAGCTTTCTTT	CASSLGQLSEAFF
NA	TRBV5-5	TRBJ1-5	NA	TGTGCCAGCAGCCGGGGGAATCAGCCCCAGCATTTT	CASSRGNQPQHF
NA	TRBV19	TRBJ2-3	NA	TGTGCCACTCAAGCCTTGTCCGGCACAGATACGCAGTATTTT	CATQALSGTDTQYF
NA	TRBV11-2	TRBJ2-2	NA	TGTGCCAGCAGCTTATCTTATCGAGGGCCTACGAACACCGGGGAGCTGTTTTTT	CASSLSYRGPTNTGELFF
NA	TRBV2	TRBJ1-3	NA	TGTGCCAGCAGTGAAAGGAAGGGGTTCTCGGGAAACACCATATATTTT	CASSERKGFSGNTIYF
NA	TRBV5-4	TRBJ2-1	TRBD2	TGTGCCAGCAGCTTGATTGGTAGCGGGGTCCCTGAGCAGTTCTTC	CASSLIGSGVPEQFF
NA	TRBV6-1	TRBJ2-7	NA	TGTGCCAGCAGTGAAGCGCTTCCGGGGTCCCGCGCGCTTGCCTACGAGCAGTACTTC	CASSEALPGSRALAYEQYF
NA	TRBV19	TRBJ1-2	TRBD1	TGTGCCAGTAGTATGGGACAGGGGTACGGCTACACCTTC	CASSMGQGYGYTF
NA	TRBV29-1	TRBJ2-7	TRBD1	TGCAGCGTTGAGGACAGGGGATCCTACGAGCAGTACTTC	CSVEDRGSYEQYF
once	TRBV10-2	TRBJ1-1	NA	TGCGCCAGCAGGGTTCTGGGGGGTGAAGCTTTCTTT	CASRVLGGEAFF
NA	TRBV10-1	TRBJ1-6	NA	TGCGCCAGCAGCGTGGACATCCCGAGAGATAATTCACCCCTCCACTTT	CASSVDIPRDNSPLHF
NA	TRBV7-9	TRBJ2-7	TRBD2	TGTGCCAGCAGCCCACCAGGAGCGGGAGGGCCTGGCGAGCAGTACTTC	CASSPPGAGGPGEQYF
NA	TRBV30	TRBJ2-4	NA	TGTGCCTGGAGTGTACGGAGGGCGGGATCCAAAAACATTCAGTACTTC	CAWSVRRAGSKNIQYF
NA	TRBV6-6	TRBJ1-6	NA	TGTGCCAGCACCCAGGGAAACTCCTATAATTCACCCCTCCACTTT	CASTQGNSYNSPLHF
NA	TRBV14	TRBJ2-3	NA	TGTGCCAGCAGCCGAGAGGAGACAGGCACAGATACGCAGTATTTT	CASSREETGTDTQYF
NA	TRBV11-3	TRBJ2-1	TRBD2	TGTGCCAGCAGCGTTGGGACTAGCGGGGGGTCCAATGAGCAGTTCTTC	CASSVGTSGGSNEQFF
NA	TRBV6-1	TRBJ1-5	NA	TGTGCCAGCAGTGAACAGGGGTTCTCGAATCAGCCCCAGCATTTT	CASSEQGFSNQPQHF
NA	TRBV18	TRBJ1-4	TRBD1	TGTGCCAGCTCACCCGGGACAGGGGTGGAAAAACTGTTTTTT	CASSPGTGVEKLFF